A selection of T cell receptor beta chains follows, all from one sample in a study of regulatory T cells in long-lasting Graves disease. TCRdb called the multiplex PCR reads again in MiXCR, with one record for every CDR3 protein. The table includes fewer than 500,000 distinct CDR3 sequences, 16% detected once. These data also featured in a second study, about T cells in Graves' hyperthyroidism and ophthalmopathy.

The sequencing here drew on peripheral blood mononuclear cells (PBMCs), taken at new diagnosis, from a patient treated with antithyroid drugs. The origin of the receptors is a middle-aged man with Graves disease. The CDR3 runs from the conserved cysteine through the conserved F or W. A D gene is named only where the DNA matches it firmly. Clone size is not always given. Where it is, it says once, few, many or a class for expanded clones.

size	length	V	J	D	DNA	CDR3
many	17	TRBV7-9	TRBJ2-1	TRBD2	TGTGCCAGCAGCTCTAGGAGACTAGCGGGAGGCTACAATGAGCAGTTCTTC	CASSSRRLAGGYNEQFF
many	19	TRBV11-2	TRBJ1-2	.	TGTGCCAGCAGCTCAGCATCCGGCAGGGGAGCGCGGTATGACTATGGCTACACCTTC	CASSSASGRGARYDYGYTF
many	15	TRBV2	TRBJ2-2	.	TGTGCCAGCCTCGGGGGGCGCACGAACTCCGGGGAGCTGTTTTTT	CASLGGRTNSGELFF
many	13	TRBV20-1	TRBJ2-5	.	TGCAGTGCTAGCCTGGTTTCCCAAGAGACCCAGTACTTC	CSASLVSQETQYF
.	19	TRBV11-2	TRBJ2-1	TRBD2	TGTGCCAGCAGCTTAGAGGGACTAGCGGGACCGTATACCCCCAATGAGCAGTTCTTC	CASSLEGLAGPYTPNEQFF
many	14	TRBV7-9	TRBJ2-7	TRBD1	TGTGCCAGCAGCGACTCCAGGGGGACCTACGAGCAGTACTTC	CASSDSRGTYEQYF
.	15	TRBV24-1	TRBJ1-5	TRBD1	TGTGCCACCAGTGATTCGGGACAGGGGTATCAGCCCCAGCATTTT	CATSDSGQGYQPQHF
many	14	TRBV30	TRBJ2-1	.	TGTGCCTGGGGGGACTCGAGCTCCTACAATGAGCAGTTCTTC	CAWGDSSSYNEQFF
many	18	TRBV5-1	TRBJ2-1	TRBD1	TGCGCCAGCAGCTTGCAGTCCCCCCAGACAGGGGCCCACAATGAGCAGTTCTTC	CASSLQSPQTGAHNEQFF
many	13	TRBV18	TRBJ2-7	.	TGTGCCAGCTCACCTACCTCCTCCTACGAGCAGTACTTC	CASSPTSSYEQYF
.	16	TRBV3-1	TRBJ2-1	TRBD2	TGTGCCAGCAGTATGGGACTAGCGAACCCCTACAATGAGCAGTTCTTC	CASSMGLANPYNEQFF
many	13	TRBV28	TRBJ1-4	.	TGTGCCACAAAGGGGGGGGCTAATGAAAAACTGTTTTTT	CATKGGANEKLFF
few	13	TRBV12-3/TRBV12-4	TRBJ2-1	TRBD2	TGTGCCACCTCGGGACTAGCGGGAGGTGAGCAGTTCTTC	CATSGLAGGEQFF
many	16	TRBV20-1	TRBJ2-2	.	TGCAGTGCTAGAGATCCAGTCTCCACGAACACCGGGGAGCTGTTTTTT	CSARDPVSTNTGELFF
few	14	TRBV28	TRBJ2-7	.	TGTGCCAGCAGTTTCTTGGACAGAGACTACGAGCAGTACTTC	CASSFLDRDYEQYF
.	18	TRBV5-1	TRBJ2-3	.	TGCGCCAGCAGCTTGGCGTTATCGGGGGACACAAGCACAGATACGCAGTATTTT	CASSLALSGDTSTDTQYF